This passage covers 9 T cell receptor beta chains from one sample sequenced in a study of blood T cell repertoires in COVID-19. TCRdb keeps only in-frame clones here, not all; method: immunoSEQ multiplex PCR. The table shows around 110,000 clones, with roughly 78% occurring only once. The specimen was peripheral blood. These receptor sequences come from a man aged 55-75 years with active or convalescent COVID-19.

The gene calls are TRBV19 and TRBJ2-7; D is perhaps TRBD2 (5 bases). V was pared by 5 bases and J by 4 bases, with 12 bases between. The V gene's germline CDR1 is LNHDA and CDR2 SQIVND (reference sequence). This CDR3 has 13 residues. The CDR3 region has the DNA TGTGCCAGTAGTCCGGACTCCCAGTACGAGCAGTACTTC. Translated: CASSPDSQYEQYF.

The chain has TRBV5-1 and TRBJ2-7; 9 nucleotides match TRBD1. The germline CDR1 and CDR2 sequences are SGHRS and YFSETQ. This CDR3 has 13 amino acids. Trimming took 4 bases from V and 4 from J; bases not matched to a gene: 3. In DNA, the CDR3 is TGCGCCAGCAGCACGGGACAGGGATACGAGCAGTACTTC. It translates to CASSTGQGYEQYF.

The chain has TRBV5-4 and TRBJ2-1; 8 nucleotides match TRBD2. The germline V gene encodes CDR1 SGHNT and CDR2 YYREEE (reference sequence). Trimming cost V 4 bases and J 7 bases; bases outside gene matches: 16. The CDR3 totals 17 residues. In DNA form, the CDR3 reads TGTGCCAGCAGCCAAACGCCCGGGACTAGGATTGTAAATGAGCAGTTCTTC. Its translation is CASSQTPGTRIVNEQFF. Supplemented by reference TRBV5-4 and TRBJ2-1, the full variable domain reads ETGVTQSPTHLIKTRGQQVTLRCSSQSGHNTVSWYQQALGQGPQFIFQYYREEENGRGNFPPRFSGLQFPNYSSELNVNALELDDSALYLCASSQTPGTRIVNEQFFGPGTRLTVL.

CDR3 in amino acids: CASSRTSGITDTQYF. The CDR3 DNA is TGCGCCAGCAGCCGGACTAGCGGAATCACAGATACGCAGTATTTT. This chain links TRBV4-3 with TRBJ2-3, with TRBD2 matching 10 bases. Germline loops: CDR1 LGHNA, CDR2 YSLEER. This CDR3 region has 15 residues. V lost 4 bases and J lost 2; bases outside the gene matches: 3.

The chain combines TRBV25-1 with TRBJ2-2; 11 bases align to TRBD2. J gave up 7 bases and V 3 bases, and 7 bases lay outside the gene matches. The CDR3 is 16 amino acids. Germline V gene sequence: CDR1 MGHDK, CDR2 SYGVNS. CDR3 sequence reads: CASSDGTSGHGGELFF. CDR3 coding DNA: TGTGCCAGCAGTGATGGGACTAGCGGACACGGCGGGGAGCTGTTTTTT.

The CDR3 bases are TGTGCCAGAAGCTTGGCCTCCGGGACAGGGGGCTCTCGCGGGACCGGGGAGCTGTTTTTT. Encoded protein: CARSLASGTGGSRGTGELFF. The chain combines TRBV5-3 with TRBJ2-2, with 12 positions matching TRBD1. TRBV5-3 falls under the ORF class, with uncertain function. This CDR3 spans 20 amino acids. The trim removed 0 bases at V and 5 bases at J, leaving 14 bases unmatched.

This chain uses TRBV5-4 with TRBJ2-2, with D tentatively TRBD2 (6 bases). Germline CDR1 reads SGHNT; CDR2 reads YYREEE (reference sequence). V shed 4 bases and J shed 2 bases, with 12 bases lying between them. The CDR3 loop spans 15 amino acids. DNA of the CDR3: TGTGCCAGCAGCCTAGCGAATCTCAACACCGGGGAGCTGTTTTTT. Protein sequence: CASSLANLNTGELFF.

The rearrangement joins TRBV4-3 to TRBJ2-2, with D uncertain. The germline V gene has CDR1 LGHNA and CDR2 YSLEER. Deletions cut 0 bases from V and 0 bases from J, with 5 bases between. CDR3 length equals 15 residues. CDR3 sequence reads: CASSQDSANTGELFF. The CDR3 bases are TGCGCCAGCAGCCAAGATTCAGCGAACACCGGGGAGCTGTTTTTT.

This chain connects TRBV27 to TRBJ1-2; no clear D gene. Germline V gene lookup returns CDR1 MNHEY and CDR2 SMNVEV (reference sequence). This CDR3 comprises 12 residues. The V end was cut by 3 bases, the J end by 8 bases, with 10 bases between. CDR3 region: CASSFLGGGYTF. For the CDR3, the DNA is TGTGCCAGCAGTTTCCTGGGCGGGGGCTACACCTTC.